This TCR beta chain derives from a study of cytomegalovirus exposure and HLA in healthy donors. Amplification used 60 Vbeta primers and 13 Jbeta primers. Sequenced by immunoSEQ multiplex PCR; TCRdb stores in-frame clones only, minus some. Altogether about 160,000 clones are present, about 72% being singletons, with the ten largest covering roughly 3.5%. The table lists this clone with a count of one. V lost 5 bases and J 7 bases, leaving 14 bases between the germline ends. The CDR3 totals 14 residues. Germline values: CDR1 SEHNR, CDR2 FQNEAQ (reference sequence). This TCR derives from a young man in good health and CMV-seropositive. Sequencing input: PBMCs. This chain links TRBV7-9 with TRBJ1-4; D might be TRBD1 (6 bases). CDR3: CASSGRGTGEKLFF. Here the CDR3 DNA reads TGTGCCAGCAGCGGCAGGGGAACGGGTGAAAAACTGTTTTTT.